One sample yielded the 11 T cell receptor beta chains listed below, sequenced in a study of cytomegalovirus exposure and HLA in healthy donors. Vbeta (60) and Jbeta (13) primers were used in the PCR. Libraries were prepared by immunoSEQ multiplex PCR; TCRdb keeps only in-frame clonotypes and omits some of them. The sample shows roughly 100,000 clones, about 80% of them seen only once. The sequenced sample was PBMCs. The receptors derive from a man aged 30 to 45 in good health and CMV-seronegative.

The rearrangement joins TRBV4-1 to TRBJ1-2; D perhaps matches TRBD1 (6 bases). V lost 4 bases and J 7 bases, leaving 16 bases between the germline ends. Germline CDR1 is MGHRA and CDR2 is YSYEKL. The CDR3 consists of 14 residues. The CDR3 protein is CASSPAGGGGGYTF. The CDR3 DNA sequence: TGCGCCAGCAGCCCCGCCGGCGGGGGCGGTGGCTACACCTTC.

J is TRBJ2-7 and V is TRBV7-9, with TRBD2 as a possible D gene (6 bases). Germline CDR1 SEHNR, CDR2 FQNEAQ (reference sequence). Trimming stripped 1 base from V and 3 bases from J, with 13 bases between. The CDR3 runs to 15 residues. The CDR3 sequence is CASSLGGGVNYEQYF. As DNA, the CDR3 is TGTGCCAGCAGCTTAGGGGGCGGGGTGAACTACGAGCAGTACTTC. Full variable domain (rest looked up from reference TRBV7-9 and TRBJ2-7): DTGVSQNPRHKITKRGQNVTFRCDPISEHNRLYWYRQTLGQGPEFLTYFQNEAQLEKSRLLSDRFSAERPKGSFSTLEIQRTEQGDSAMYLCASSLGGGVNYEQYFGPGTRLTVT.

The chain carries TRBV28 and TRBJ2-7; 9 nucleotides line up with TRBD2. CDR3 length: 12 residues. V was pared by 10 bases and J by 3 bases, with 4 bases of the junction left unmatched. The V gene's germline CDR1 is MDHEN and CDR2 SYDVKM. The CDR3 nucleotides read TGTGCCACTTCGACTAGCGGCTACGAGCAGTACTTC. Translated, it gives CATSTSGYEQYF.

The genes are TRBV30 and TRBJ1-2; D is uncertain. CDR3 length: 13 amino acids. Germline CDR1 and CDR2: GTSNPN and SVGIG (reference sequence). The germline V and J ends were trimmed by 0 bases and 4 bases, with 9 bases remaining between them. This chain's CDR3 is CAWSVGSSYGYTF. The CDR3 DNA reads TGTGCCTGGAGTGTAGGTAGCAGCTATGGCTACACCTTC.

The chain uses TRBV5-6 and TRBJ1-1; tentative D call: TRBD1 (5 bases). CDR1 is SGHDT, CDR2 YYEEEE, per germline. The V gene lost 2 bases and the J gene lost 6 bases, with 14 bases spanning the gap. The CDR3 length is 14 residues. This CDR3 is CASSFVAQGSEAFF. CDR3 nucleotides: TGTGCCAGCAGCTTCGTAGCCCAGGGATCTGAAGCTTTCTTT.

The J gene is TRBJ2-1, the V gene TRBV6-7, with 7 bases fitting TRBD2. TRBV6-7 is an open reading frame, and its role is uncertain. V was pared by 2 bases and J by 5 bases, with 12 bases of the junction left unmatched. The CDR3 has 17 residues. The CDR3 coding sequence is TGTGCCAGCAGTTACGTCAGCGGGGCCGATTTCAACAATGAGCAGTTCTTC. Translated: CASSYVSGADFNNEQFF.

The CDR3 spells CASSLRPDSHSPLHF. The CDR3 DNA reads TGTGCCAGCAGCTTAAGACCCGACAGCCATTCACCCCTCCACTTT. The J gene is TRBJ1-6, the V gene TRBV11-2, with a possible D match to TRBD1 (5 bases). Trimming shortened V by 2 bases and J by 8 bases, and 13 bases separated the two germline ends. Germline V lookup: CDR1 SGHAT, CDR2 FQNNGV. The length of the CDR3 is 15 residues. Full variable domain (outside the CDR3, taken from reference TRBV11-2 and TRBJ1-6): EAGVAQSPRYKIIEKRQSVAFWCNPISGHATLYWYQQILGQGPKLLIQFQNNGVVDDSQLPKDRFSAERLKGVDSTLKIQPAKLEDSAVYLCASSLRPDSHSPLHFGNGTRLTVT.

This clone was counted only a few times. The CDR3 region has the DNA TGTGCCACCGGCGGTAGCACCTACAATGAGCAGTTCTTC. Amino acid sequence: CATGGSTYNEQFF. The J gene is TRBJ2-1, the V gene TRBV6-1; the D is unclear. Germline assignment: CDR1 MNHNS and CDR2 SASEGT. Trimming pared 10 bases from V and 2 bases from J, leaving 12 bases between. The CDR3 is 13 residues long.

This sequence joins TRBV6-5 and TRBJ2-7; possibly TRBD1 for D (5 bases). V lost 6 bases and J 3 bases, leaving 12 bases between the germline ends. The length of the CDR3 is 13 residues. CDR1 MNHEY and CDR2 SVGAGI come from the germline V gene. The CDR3 nucleotides read TGTGCCAGCAGGACCCCGGACAACTACGAGCAGTACTTC. Protein product: CASRTPDNYEQYF.

The CDR3 sequence: CASRGGGNEQYF. The CDR3 DNA reads TGTGCCAGCAGGGGCGGAGGGAACGAGCAGTACTTC. The genes are TRBV6-5 and TRBJ2-7; tentative D call: TRBD2 (6 bases). The CDR3 is 12 amino acids. The germline gives CDR1 MNHEY, CDR2 SVGAGI. V lost 6 bases, J lost 5 bases, and 11 bases lay in between.

The sample holds one count of this clone. One end of the junction fails to match germline, which may point to a read error. The chain is built from TRBV2 and TRBJ1-5; 8 positions agree with TRBD1. CDR1 SNHLY and CDR2 FYNNEI come from the germline V gene. The CDR3 extends over 15 amino acids. The CDR3 DNA reads TGTGCCAGCAGGGAACAGGGGGTGAGCAACCAGCCCCAGCATTTT. Its protein is CASREQGVSNQPQHF.